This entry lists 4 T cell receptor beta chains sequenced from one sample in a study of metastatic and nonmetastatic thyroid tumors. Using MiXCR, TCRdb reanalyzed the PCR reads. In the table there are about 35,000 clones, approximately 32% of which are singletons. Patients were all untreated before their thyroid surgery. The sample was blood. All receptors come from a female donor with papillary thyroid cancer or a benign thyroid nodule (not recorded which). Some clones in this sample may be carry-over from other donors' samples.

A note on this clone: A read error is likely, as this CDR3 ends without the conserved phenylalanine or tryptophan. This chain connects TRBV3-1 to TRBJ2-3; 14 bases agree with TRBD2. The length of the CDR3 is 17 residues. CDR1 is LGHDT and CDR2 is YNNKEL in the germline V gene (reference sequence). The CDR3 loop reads CASRQDPGLAGADTQYV. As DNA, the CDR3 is TGTGCCAGCAGGCAAGACCCGGGACTAGCGGGAGCAGATACGCAGTATGTT.

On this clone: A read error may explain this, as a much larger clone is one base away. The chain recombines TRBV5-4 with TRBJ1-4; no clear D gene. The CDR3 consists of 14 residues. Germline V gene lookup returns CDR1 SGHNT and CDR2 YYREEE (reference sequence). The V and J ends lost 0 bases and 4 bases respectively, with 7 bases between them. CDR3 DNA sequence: TGTGCCAGCAGCTTGGTAGGGATTAATGAAAAACTGTTTTTT. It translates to CASSLVGINEKLFF.

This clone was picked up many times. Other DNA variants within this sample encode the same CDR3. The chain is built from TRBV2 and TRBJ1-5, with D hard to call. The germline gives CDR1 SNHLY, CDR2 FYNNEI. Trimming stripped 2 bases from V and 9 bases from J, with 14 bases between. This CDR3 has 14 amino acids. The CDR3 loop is CASSENRNMGPQHF. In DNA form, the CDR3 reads TGTGCCAGCAGTGAAAATCGGAATATGGGGCCCCAGCATTTT. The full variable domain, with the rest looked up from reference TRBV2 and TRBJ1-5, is EPEVTQTPSHQVTQMGQEVILRCVPISNHLYFYWYRQILGQKVEFLVSFYNNEISEKSEIFDDQFSVERPDGSNFTLKIRSTKLEDSAMYFCASSENRNMGPQHFGDGTRLSIL.

The chain's CDR3 is CASSVASHTYTQYF. The CDR3 nucleotides are TGTGCCAGCAGCGTAGCTAGTCACACGTATACGCAGTATTTT. The chain is built from TRBV9 and TRBJ2-3; no clear D. The germline gives CDR1 SGDLS, CDR2 YYNGEE. The CDR3 has 14 residues. The V gene lost 0 bases and the J gene lost 7 bases, with 12 bases spanning the gap.